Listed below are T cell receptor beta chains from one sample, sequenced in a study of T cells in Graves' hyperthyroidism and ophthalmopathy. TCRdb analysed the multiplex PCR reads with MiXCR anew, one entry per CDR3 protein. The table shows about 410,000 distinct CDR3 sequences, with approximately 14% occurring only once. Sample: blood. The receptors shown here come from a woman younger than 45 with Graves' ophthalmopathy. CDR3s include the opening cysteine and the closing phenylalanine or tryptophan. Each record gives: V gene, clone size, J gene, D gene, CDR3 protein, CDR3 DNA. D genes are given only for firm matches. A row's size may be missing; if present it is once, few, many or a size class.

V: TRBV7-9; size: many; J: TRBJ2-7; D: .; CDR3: CASSQSGLSLAEQYF; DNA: TGTGCCAGCAGCCAAAGCGGACTAAGCCTTGCCGAGCAGTACTTC
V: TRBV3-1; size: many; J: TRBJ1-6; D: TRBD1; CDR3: CASSPLQGTSPLHF; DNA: TGTGCCAGCAGCCCGTTACAGGGGACCTCACCCCTCCACTTT
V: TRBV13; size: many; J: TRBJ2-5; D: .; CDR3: CASSFSADPYPETQYF; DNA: TGTGCCAGCAGCTTCTCAGCGGACCCTTACCCAGAGACCCAGTACTTC
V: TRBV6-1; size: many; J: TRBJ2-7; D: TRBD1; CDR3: CASSERRDRVLEQYF; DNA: TGTGCCAGCAGTGAACGACGGGACAGGGTTCTCGAACAGTACTTC
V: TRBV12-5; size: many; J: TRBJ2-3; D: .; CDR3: CASGLLTTDTQYF; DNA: TGTGCTAGTGGTTTGCTAACGACAGATACGCAGTATTTT
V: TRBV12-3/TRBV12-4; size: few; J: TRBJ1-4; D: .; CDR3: CASSGALRAGNEKLFF; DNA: TGTGCCAGCAGTGGCGCCCTTAGGGCAGGGAATGAAAAACTGTTTTTT
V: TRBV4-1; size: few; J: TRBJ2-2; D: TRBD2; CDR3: CASSRGTSGGTNTGELFF; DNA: TGCGCCAGCAGCCGAGGGACTAGCGGGGGGACTAACACCGGGGAGCTGTTTTTT
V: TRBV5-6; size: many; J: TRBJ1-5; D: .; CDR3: CASSLGRAGQPQHF; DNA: TGTGCCAGCAGCCTGGGCCGGGCTGGGCAGCCCCAGCATTTT
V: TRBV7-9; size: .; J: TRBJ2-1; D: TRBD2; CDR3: CASSPGLAAHEQFF; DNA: TGTGCCAGCAGCCCCGGACTAGCGGCGCATGAGCAGTTCTTC
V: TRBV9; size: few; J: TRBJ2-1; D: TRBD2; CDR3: CASSVGLAVNNEQFF; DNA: TGTGCCAGCAGCGTAGGGCTAGCGGTGAACAATGAGCAGTTCTTC
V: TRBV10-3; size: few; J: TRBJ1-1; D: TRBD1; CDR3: CAISDLNPRQGVYTEAFF; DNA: TGTGCCATCAGTGATCTTAACCCTAGGCAGGGGGTATACACTGAAGCTTTCTTT
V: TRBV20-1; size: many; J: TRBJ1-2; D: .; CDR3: CSGQEAFYGYTF; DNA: TGCAGTGGACAGGAGGCATTCTATGGCTACACCTTC
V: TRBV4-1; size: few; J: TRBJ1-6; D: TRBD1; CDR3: CASSQSTGGLSYNSPLHF; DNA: TGCGCCAGCAGCCAGTCGACAGGGGGCCTGTCCTATAATTCACCCCTCCACTTT
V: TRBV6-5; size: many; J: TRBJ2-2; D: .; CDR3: CASSYSTAGELFF; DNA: TGTGCCAGCAGTTACTCGACGGCCGGGGAGCTGTTTTTT
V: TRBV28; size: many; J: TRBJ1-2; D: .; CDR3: CASSTPRRGLVIGYTF; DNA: TGTGCCAGCAGTACCCCCAGGAGGGGGTTGGTTATCGGCTACACCTTC
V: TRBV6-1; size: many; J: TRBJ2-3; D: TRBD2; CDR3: CASSRLAGADTQYF; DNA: TGTGCCAGCAGCAGACTAGCGGGGGCAGATACGCAGTATTTT
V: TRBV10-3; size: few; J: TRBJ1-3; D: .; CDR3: CAISESIGNSGNTIYF; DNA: TGTGCCATCAGTGAGTCGATCGGCAACTCTGGAAACACCATATATTTT
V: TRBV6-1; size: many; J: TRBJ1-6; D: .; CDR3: CASSEAGRNSPLHF; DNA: TGTGCCAGCAGTGAAGCCGGACGTAATTCACCCCTCCACTTT
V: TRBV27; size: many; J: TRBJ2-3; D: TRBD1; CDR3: CASSSQGYPTDTQYF; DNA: TGTGCCAGCAGTTCACAGGGGTATCCTACAGATACGCAGTATTTT
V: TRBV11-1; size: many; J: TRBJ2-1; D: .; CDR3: CASSLYKMGDEQFF; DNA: TGTGCCAGCAGCCTATATAAAATGGGCGATGAGCAGTTCTTC
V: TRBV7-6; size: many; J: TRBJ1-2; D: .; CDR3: CASSLDPDSYGYTF; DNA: TGTGCCAGCAGCTTAGATCCTGACAGCTATGGCTACACCTTC
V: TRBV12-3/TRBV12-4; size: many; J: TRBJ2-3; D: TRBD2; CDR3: CASLSGGGTDTQYF; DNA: TGTGCTTCCTTAAGCGGGGGGGGCACAGATACGCAGTATTTT
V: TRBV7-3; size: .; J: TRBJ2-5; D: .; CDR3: CASSLRASPQETQYF; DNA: TGTGCCAGCAGCTTAAGAGCTAGTCCTCAAGAGACCCAGTACTTC
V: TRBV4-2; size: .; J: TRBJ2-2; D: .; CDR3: CASSQGVGRSNTGELFF; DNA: TGTGCCAGCAGCCAAGGGGTGGGGAGGTCGAACACCGGGGAGCTGTTTTTT
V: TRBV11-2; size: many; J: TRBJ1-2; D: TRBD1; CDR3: CASSTGTGSYGYTF; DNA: TGTGCCAGCAGCACGGGGACAGGGAGTTATGGCTACACCTTC
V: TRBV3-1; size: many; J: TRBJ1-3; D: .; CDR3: CASSPWTVGYLSIYF; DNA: TGTGCCAGCAGCCCCTGGACAGTTGGGTACCTATCCATATATTTT
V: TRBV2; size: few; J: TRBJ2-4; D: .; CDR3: CASRVLVAKNIQYF; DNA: TGTGCCAGCAGGGTACTCGTTGCCAAAAACATTCAGTACTTC
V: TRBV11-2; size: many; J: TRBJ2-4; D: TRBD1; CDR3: CASTAGTAKNIQYF; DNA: TGTGCCAGCACCGCCGGGACAGCAAAAAACATTCAGTACTTC
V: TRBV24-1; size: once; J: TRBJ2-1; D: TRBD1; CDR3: CATSDQKGMTGHEQFF; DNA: TGTGCCACCAGTGACCAAAAGGGGATGACAGGGCATGAGCAGTTCTTC
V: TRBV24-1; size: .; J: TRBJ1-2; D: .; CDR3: CATSQGVFYGYTF; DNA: TGTGCCACCTCCCAGGGTGTATTCTATGGCTACACCTTC
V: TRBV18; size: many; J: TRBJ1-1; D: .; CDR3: CASSPAGGRQAEAFF; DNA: TGTGCCAGCTCACCCGCCGGTGGGAGGCAAGCTGAAGCTTTCTTT
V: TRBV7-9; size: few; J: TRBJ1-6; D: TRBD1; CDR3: CASSLAGQGRSNSPLHF; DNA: TGTGCCAGCAGCTTAGCGGGACAGGGCAGGTCTAATTCACCCCTCCACTTT
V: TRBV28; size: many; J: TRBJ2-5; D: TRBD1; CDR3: CASSLYPTGQGETQYF; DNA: TGTGCCAGCAGTTTATACCCGACAGGGCAGGGGGAGACCCAGTACTTC
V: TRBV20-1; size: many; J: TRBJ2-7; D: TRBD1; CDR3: CSARRDRGYEQYF; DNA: TGCAGTGCCAGACGGGACAGGGGTTACGAGCAGTACTTC
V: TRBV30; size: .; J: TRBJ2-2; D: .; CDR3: CAWSAGAGELFF; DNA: TGTGCCTGGAGTGCGGGGGCCGGGGAGCTGTTTTTT
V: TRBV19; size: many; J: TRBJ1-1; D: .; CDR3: CASSIGQGSPEAFF; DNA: TGTGCCAGTAGTATAGGGCAGGGGAGCCCTGAAGCTTTCTTT
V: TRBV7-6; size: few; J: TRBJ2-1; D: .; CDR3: CASSSLETGVYYNEQFF; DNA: TGTGCCAGCAGCTCACTCGAAACAGGAGTGTATTACAATGAGCAGTTCTTC
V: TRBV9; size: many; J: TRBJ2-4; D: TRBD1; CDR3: CASSLGGQGKNIQYF; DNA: TGTGCCAGCAGCCTAGGGGGACAGGGAAAAAACATTCAGTACTTC
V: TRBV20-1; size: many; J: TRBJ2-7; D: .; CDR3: CSARYKTDYEQYF; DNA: TGCAGTGCTAGATATAAGACGGACTACGAGCAGTACTTC
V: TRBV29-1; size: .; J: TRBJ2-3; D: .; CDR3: CSVGVESSTDTQYF; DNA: TGCAGCGTTGGCGTGGAGTCTAGCACAGATACGCAGTATTTT
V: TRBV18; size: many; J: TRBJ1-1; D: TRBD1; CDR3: CASSHRGGTEAFF; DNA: TGTGCCAGCTCTCACAGGGGTGGAACTGAAGCTTTCTTT
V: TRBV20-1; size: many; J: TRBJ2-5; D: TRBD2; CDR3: CSARGSGGAAEETQYF; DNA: TGCAGTGCTAGAGGGAGCGGGGGGGCCGCGGAGGAGACCCAGTACTTC
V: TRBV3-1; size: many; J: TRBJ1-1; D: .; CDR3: CASSQDLFGGEAFF; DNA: TGTGCCAGCAGCCAAGATCTTTTCGGGGGTGAAGCTTTCTTT
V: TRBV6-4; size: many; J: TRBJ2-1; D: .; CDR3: CASSDDPASYNEQFF; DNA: TGTGCCAGCAGTGACGATCCAGCCTCCTACAATGAGCAGTTCTTC
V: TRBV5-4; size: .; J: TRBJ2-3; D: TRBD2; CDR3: CASSLGLAGHTDTQYF; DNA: TGTGCCAGCAGCTTGGGACTAGCGGGACACACAGATACGCAGTATTTT
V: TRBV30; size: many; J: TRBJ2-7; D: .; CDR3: CAWSVGWGDYEQYF; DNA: TGTGCCTGGAGCGTTGGGTGGGGAGACTACGAGCAGTACTTC
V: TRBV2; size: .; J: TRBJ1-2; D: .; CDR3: CASGRAGESYGYTF; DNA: TGTGCCAGCGGGAGGGCAGGAGAGTCCTATGGCTACACCTTC
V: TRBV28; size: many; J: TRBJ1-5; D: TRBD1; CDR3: CASADLLGQGNQPQHF; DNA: TGTGCCAGCGCCGACCTCCTGGGACAGGGGAATCAGCCCCAGCATTTT